Presented here are 21 T cell receptor beta chains from one specimen sequenced in a study of CD8+CD57+ T cells in acquired aplastic anemia. CDR3 and TCR beta VDJ profiling relied on a genomic DNA template. TCRdb passed the reads through MiXCR, listing each CDR3 protein once. This table has just over 450,000 distinct CDR3 sequences, approximately 32% appearing once. For sequencing, patients were chosen who had shown expansion of CD8+CD57+ cells by flow cytometry. Input material: sorted CD4+, CD8+, or CD8+CD57+ T cells (not recorded which) from PBMCs. These receptors were obtained from a human donor with aplastic anemia.

Notes on this clonotype: Just one base apart from a much larger clone, this may be a read error. The V and J genes are TRBV4-1 and TRBJ1-5; possibly TRBD1 for D (5 bases). CDR3 size: 15 residues. Germline CDR1 reads MGHRA; CDR2 reads YSYEKL. Here the CDR3 reads CARSENGQGNQPQHF. The CDR3 coding sequence is TGCGCCCGCAGCGAAAATGGACAAGGCAATCAGCCCCAGCATTTT.

This clonotype was picked up a small number of times. Possible read error: a much larger clone is one base away. The rearrangement links TRBV29-1 to TRBJ1-1; D ambiguous. The CDR3 runs 13 residues. The germline gives CDR1 SQVTM, CDR2 ANQGSEA. The V end lost 7 bases, the J end lost 4 bases, and 16 bases lay between the germline ends. The DNA for the CDR3 is TGCAGCGCCCAGGAGTCCCCAAGCACTGAAGCTTTCTTT. This translates into CSAQESPSTEAFF.

J is TRBJ1-2 and V is TRBV7-9, with D uncertain. Per germline, CDR1 SEHNR and CDR2 FQNEAQ (reference sequence). The length of the CDR3 is 15 residues. The V gene lost 5 bases and the J gene lost 0 bases, with 13 bases spanning the gap. CDR3: CASSGNRDSNYGYTF. CDR3 in DNA: TGTGCCAGCAGCGGTAATAGGGATTCTAACTATGGCTACACCTTC.

The V call is TRBV15, the J call TRBJ2-7, with 8 bases matching TRBD2. The V gene's germline CDR1 is LNHNV and CDR2 YYDKDF (reference sequence). The CDR3 runs to 16 residues. The V segment lost 2 bases and the J segment 5 bases; nucleotides outside the gene matches: 11. The DNA for the CDR3 is TGTGCCACCAGCAGACAACTTAGCGGGACTATCCACGAGCAGTACTTC. Its protein product is CATSRQLSGTIHEQYF. The full variable domain, in which reference TRBV15 and TRBJ2-7 provide the parts outside the CDR3, is DAMVIQNPRYQVTQFGKPVTLSCSQTLNHNVMYWYQQKSSQAPKLLFHYYDKDFNNEADTPDNFQSRRPNTSFCFLDIRSPGLGDTAMYLCATSRQLSGTIHEQYFGPGTRLTVT.

This clonotype was counted a few times. This chain joins TRBV6-1 and TRBJ2-7; 8 nucleotides agree with TRBD1. CDR1 is MNHNS and CDR2 is SASEGT in the germline V gene. The CDR3 loop spans 13 amino acids. The J segment lost 2 bases and the V segment lost 8 bases, leaving 5 bases of the junction unmatched. The CDR3 is CASGQGHPYEQYF. CDR3 DNA: TGTGCCAGCGGACAGGGACATCCCTACGAGCAGTACTTC.

The gene calls are TRBV6-1 and TRBJ2-7; D possibly corresponds to TRBD2 (7 bases). This CDR3 comprises 16 residues. CDR1 is MNHNS and CDR2 is SASEGT in the germline V gene. Trimming took off 7 bases at V and 2 bases at J, with 21 bases between the two ends. Here the CDR3 DNA reads TGTGCCAGCATCAGGGACTATGGAGGGGGGGCCTACGAGCAGTACTTC. Protein sequence: CASIRDYGGGAYEQYF.

Concerning this clonotype: Mismatch with germline at one junction end may stem from a read error. This sequence joins TRBV25-1 and TRBJ2-3; D may match TRBD1 or TRBD2 (5 bases each). Germline CDR1 and CDR2: MGHDK and SYGVNS. This CDR3 is 15 amino acids long. CDR3 amino acids: CASSTVSTRGDTRYF. For the CDR3, the DNA is TGTGCCAGCAGTACTGTCAGCACGCGAGGGGATACGCGGTATTTT.

V is TRBV7-3 and J is TRBJ2-1; 9 bases map to TRBD2. V lost 6 bases, J lost 9 bases, and 9 bases stayed unmatched. CDR1 and CDR2 (germline): SGHTA, FQGTGA. The CDR3 runs to 14 residues. CDR3 sequence (DNA): TGTGCCAGCAGTGAAGCGGGAGGTGTGGGTGAGCAGTTCTTC. Its translation is CASSEAGGVGEQFF.

This clonotype was observed a handful of times. The genes are TRBV6-1 and TRBJ1-2; D is possibly TRBD1 (5 bases). This CDR3 contains 14 residues. Deletions cut 3 bases from V and 4 bases from J, with 12 bases between. Looked up from germline, CDR1 is MNHNS and CDR2 is SASEGT. CDR3 DNA: TGTGCCAGCAGTGATGGGGGGTATTCCTATGGCTACACCTTC. Protein: CASSDGGYSYGYTF.

Only one count was recorded for this clonotype. The junction shows a germline mismatch at one end, possibly a read error. The chain is built from TRBV19 and TRBJ1-2; D not certain. Germline CDR1 and CDR2: LNHDA and SQIVND (reference sequence). The CDR3 consists of 12 residues. The DNA of the CDR3 is TGTGCCAGTGGTATAGGGTACTATGGCTACACCTTC. This translates into CASGIGYYGYTF.

This clonotype was picked up many times. This sequence joins TRBV29-1 and TRBJ1-2; 7 bases align to TRBD1. CDR1 and CDR2 from the germline V gene are SQVTM and ANQGSEA. The CDR3 loop spans 15 amino acids. V trimming: 3 bases; J trimming: 7 bases; junction bases outside the gene matches: 14. In DNA, the CDR3 is TGCAGCGTTGATTCGAGACAGGGTGGGATTGGTGGCTACACCTTC. Translating it yields CSVDSRQGGIGGYTF.

V and J are TRBV11-2 and TRBJ1-1; D gene unclear. Trimming cost V 2 bases and J 5 bases, with 9 bases left between them. Germline V gene sequence: CDR1 SGHAT, CDR2 FQNNGV. CDR3 size: 13 residues. CDR3 residues: CASSLLDGTEAFF. Written as DNA, the CDR3 is TGTGCCAGCAGCTTACTCGACGGGACTGAAGCTTTCTTT.

This clonotype was counted at least ten times. This chain uses TRBV9 with TRBJ2-7; 8 nucleotides agree with TRBD1. CDR1 is SGDLS and CDR2 is YYNGEE in the germline V gene. The junction had 8 bases not matched to a gene; V was cut back by 0 bases and J by 3 bases. This CDR3 is 16 amino acids long. The chain's CDR3 is CASSVAGGSTHYEQYF. The CDR3 DNA is TGTGCCAGCAGCGTAGCAGGGGGCTCTACGCACTACGAGCAGTACTTC.

The rearrangement links TRBV19 to TRBJ1-4; D may be TRBD1 (5 bases). Trimming shortened V by 3 bases and J by 0 bases, and 11 bases separated the two germline ends. Germline assignment: CDR1 LNHDA and CDR2 SQIVND (reference sequence). This CDR3 has 16 residues. CDR3 DNA: TGTGCCAGTAGTATCACCCGGGGCTCAACTAATGAAAAACTGTTTTTT. The encoded protein is CASSITRGSTNEKLFF.

About this clonotype itself: A much bigger clone sits one base away, suggesting this may be a read error. Because it lacks the conserved phenylalanine or tryptophan at the end, this CDR3 is likely a read error. V and J are TRBV6-1 and TRBJ1-2; 7 bases fit TRBD1. The junction had 7 bases not matched to a gene; V was cut back by 6 bases and J by 0 bases. The length of the CDR3 is 15 residues. Germline CDR1 MNHNS, CDR2 SASEGT. The CDR3 reads CASRLGQAANYGYTL. The CDR3 DNA reads as TGTGCCAGCAGACTAGGACAGGCCGCTAACTATGGCTACACCCTC.

J is TRBJ1-2 and V is TRBV7-2; a weak D match, TRBD1 (5 bases). Germline values: CDR1 SGHTA, CDR2 FQGNSA. With 1 base removed from V and 4 bases from J, the gap between germline ends came to 10 bases. The CDR3 has 14 residues. CDR3 sequence reads: CASSLVQGSYGYTF. As DNA, the CDR3 is TGTGCCAGCAGCTTAGTCCAGGGATCCTATGGCTACACCTTC. The full variable domain, rest sourced from reference TRBV7-2 and TRBJ1-2, is GAGVSQSPSNKVTEKGKDVELRCDPISGHTALYWYRQSLGQGLEFLIYFQGNSAPDKSGLPSDRFSAERTGGSVSTLTIQRTQQEDSAVYLCASSLVQGSYGYTFGSGTRLTVV.

As for this clonotype: This could be a read error, since a much larger clone is one nucleotide away. This chain uses TRBV12-3 or TRBV12-4 with TRBJ2-6, with D tentatively TRBD1 (5 bases). CDR3 length equals 14 residues. In DNA, the CDR3 is TGTGCCAGCAGCCGAGACTCTGGGGCCAACGTCCCGACTTTC. This codes for CASSRDSGANVPTF.

This clonotype was observed at least ten times. The chain joins TRBV7-8 to TRBJ1-3; possibly TRBD1 for D (5 bases). This CDR3 spans 13 amino acids. Germline-derived CDR1 and CDR2 are SGHVS and FQNEAQ. V lost 5 bases and J 4 bases, leaving 9 bases between the germline ends. CDR3 in DNA: TGTGCCAGCAGCCCTCGGACAGGAAACACCATATATTTT. Encoded protein: CASSPRTGNTIYF.

A single count supports this clonotype. The CDR3: CATGYLGTDTQYF. For the CDR3, the DNA is TGTGCCACGGGGTATCTTGGCACAGATACGCAGTATTTT. The gene calls are TRBV24-1 and TRBJ2-3; no definite D call. Germline V gene data show CDR1 as KGHDR and CDR2 as SFDVKD. The V end lost 10 bases, the J end lost 1 base, and 11 bases lay between the germline ends. This CDR3 has 13 residues.

This chain links TRBV4-2 with TRBJ2-5; 10 bases match TRBD2. V lost 1 base and J lost 4; bases outside the gene matches: 9. The CDR3 spans 17 residues. The germline CDR1 and CDR2 sequences are LGHNA and YNFKEQ. CDR3 in amino acids: CASSQGRASGSGETQYF. The CDR3 DNA reads TGTGCCAGCAGCCAAGGTCGGGCTAGCGGGAGCGGAGAGACCCAGTACTTC.

This clonotype was detected only a few times. This sequence may be a read error, since a much larger clone differs from it by one base. V usage is TRBV10-3 and J usage is TRBJ1-1; possibly TRBD1 for D (5 bases). Trimming shortened V by 6 bases and J by 4 bases, and 15 bases separated the two germline ends. CDR1 is ENHRY, CDR2 SYGVKD, per germline. CDR3 length equals 14 residues. The CDR3 sequence is CAISPIGVGTEAFF. The CDR3 DNA is TGTGCCATCAGCCCCATAGGGGTGGGCACTGAAGCTTTCTTT.